This T cell receptor beta chain was recovered during a study of CD8 T cells in Susac syndrome. Study information: Patients with Susac syndrome, at blood draw, were therapy-naive, on corticosteroids, or on intravenous immunoglobulin alone.

The CDR3 loop spans 18 amino acids. V dropped 5 bases and J dropped 7 bases, with 29 bases sitting between them. Germline assignment: CDR1 SGHTA and CDR2 FQGNSA. Random hexamers were used to reverse transcribe the RNA input (0.5 to 1 ug). TCRdb recomputed calls from the immunoSEQ multiplex PCR reads with MiXCR, one row per CDR3 protein. The repertoire holds 130,000 to 150,000 distinct CDR3 sequences, 90% to 96% seen once, with 0.065% to 0.095% in the top ten. Sequenced: CD4+ T cells from PBMCs. The genes are TRBV7-2 and TRBJ1-2; D is possibly TRBD1 (5 bases). This receptor was taken from a human donor with Susac syndrome. The DNA for the CDR3 is TGTGCCAGCAGCCCCCATCCGGGACCTACAAGAATGAGAAGTGGCTACACCTTC. It yields the protein CASSPHPGPTRMRSGYTF.